This TCR beta chain was recovered during a study of OX40 agonist ivuxolimab in advanced cancers. In regard to this clone: The antigen is unknown.

This CDR3 comprises 13 residues. CDR1 is GTSNPN and CDR2 is SVGIG in the germline V gene (reference sequence). The V and J ends lost 2 bases and 5 bases respectively, with 12 bases between them. This table comes from immunoSEQ multiplex PCR, and its TCRdb copy is limited to in-frame clones, with some not included. The repertoire includes roughly 60,000 clones, 87% of them detected once, and less than 0.8% sits in the top ten. Study results and caveats: CD4+ and CD8+ T cells in blood underwent clonal expansion by week 6 at 0.1 to 3.0 mg/kg.

This clonotype was obtained from an adult with an advanced solid tumor such as melanoma, head and neck, liver or kidney cancer. Sequenced material: CD4+ or CD8+ T cells sorted from blood, taken in a trial of the OX40 agonist ivuxolimab. The chain links TRBV30 to TRBJ1-1; the D is unclear. CDR3 sequence (DNA): TGTGCCTGGAGTAAGCTTCTCGAGACTGAAGCTTTCTTT. Its translation: CAWSKLLETEAFF.